This T cell receptor beta chain originates from a study of T cell responses to AZD1222 COVID-19 vaccine (dated by TCRdb to the early 2020s). Looking at the study overall: AZD1222 recipients given second doses at about 4 weeks or at about 12 weeks were pooled, since spike-specific TCR depth and breadth were not found to differ between the two schedules. Trial participants were enrolled by age into 18-55, 56-69 and 70-plus year subgroups, with about 150, 28 and 57 TCR-sequenced participants respectively. TCR sequencing was performed for 230 to 250 trial participants, of whom some 200 were given two doses of AZD1222 and around 25 were given two doses of MenACWY control vaccine.

The CDR3 regions of human TCRbeta chains were subjected to immunosequencing. Regarding the original processing steps: TCRs in the repertoires were compared against a reference library of SARS-CoV-2-specific TCRs that had been generated with the MIRA antigen-specificity platform. Breadth was defined as the fraction of unique TCRs that were SARS-CoV-2-associated, and depth was defined as the fraction of total T cells that were SARS-CoV-2-associated. Each spike-specific TCR was assigned to its reactive spike region and to a CD4 or CD8 class using the MIRA data. Log10-transformed breadth and depth values were compared by one-way ANOVA with Sidak's multiple comparisons tests. TCRdb retrieved this table from immuneACCESS and kept in-frame rearrangements only. Not all clones are present; in checked studies, unresolved V genes account for under half, and no reason is known for the remainder. V, J and clone size are taken as reported in that table, and D and trimming were inferred from the DNA itself. The sample data list approximately 150,000 clones, and more than 90% of these were observed just once. 1.5% to 2% of the sample is held by the ten biggest clonotypes.

The CDR3 holds 14 amino acids from the cysteine to the phenylalanine. The sequence is cut down to CDR3 DNA, 42 bases in frame from base 1. In the germline V gene (reference sequence), CDR1 corresponds to LGHDT and CDR2 to YNNKEL. The trim is 3 bases for V and 3 bases for J, with a gap of 8 bases between the germline ends. What the work shows at the level of the full study, not this receptor alone: Most participants were white British and females outnumbered males, and the authors suggested that clonal diversity may have been underestimated. Reportedly, almost half of the unique spike-specific TCRs recognized epitopes lying outside the regions that are mutated in the B.1.351 and B.1.1.7 variants. After two AZD1222 doses, both the breadth and the depth of spike-specific TCRs were significantly higher than at day 0 and than in MenACWY recipients. The 56-69-year group was small, and its depth increase did not reach significance, likely because of low power. Because no samples from the day 14 peak response were available, repertoires could be characterized only after the peak T cell response. Vaccine-associated CD4 TCRs spanned the whole spike protein, with dominant responses in regions 160-218 and 743-854. Only five to seven AZD1222 recipients were SARS-CoV-2 seropositive at baseline, limiting conclusions about previously exposed vaccinees.

With regard to this clone: Its binding antigen is unknown. No base-level quality is on record; no much larger clone is a single base apart.

The time point label, read with the paper, signifies: baseline before first vaccination. Samples from vaccinated people were obtained from the UK trials COV001 and COV002, which included a single-blind randomized controlled phase 2/3 trial of AZD1222 (ChAdOx1 nCoV-19) in healthy adults. For TCRbeta chain sequencing, PBMC samples from trial participants were taken at day 0 and at day 28 after the second dose. The source of this sequence is an adult in good health. This material consisted of peripheral blood, taken on day 0 of AZD1222 vaccination. The chain joins TRBV3-1 (or the pseudogene TRBV3-2) to TRBJ2-2; a confident D gene designation cannot be given. The nucleotides read TGTGCCAGCAGCCATAACGGATACACCGGGGAGCTGTTTTTT. Its protein is CASSHNGYTGELFF.